This T cell receptor beta chain came from a study of cytomegalovirus exposure and HLA in healthy donors. Study-level background: Caucasian-associated ancestry cluster membership applied to about 83% of about 370 genotyped donors.

The study ran its PCR with 60 Vbeta and 13 Jbeta primers. Generated by immunoSEQ multiplex PCR, the TCRdb table keeps only in-frame clones and is missing some. The sample holds 130,000 to 150,000 clones, roughly three quarters seen once. V gave up 1 base and J gave up 4 bases, with 23 bases separating them. Germline values: CDR1 MDHEN, CDR2 SYDVKM. This CDR3 is 18 amino acids long. This clonotype was obtained from a male donor in good health and CMV-seronegative. The V gene is TRBV28, the J gene TRBJ2-7; perhaps TRBD2 as D (5 bases). Sequenced material: PBMCs. The CDR3, as DNA: TGTGCCAGCAGTTTATACTTTGCCGGGGAAAATACCCCATACGAGCAGTACTTC. This translates into CASSLYFAGENTPYEQYF.